The clone carrying this TCR beta chain has ten or more counts. Its specificity is not known. RNA was extracted from bulk tissue without any cell sorting. This non-tumor lung sample came from over 3 cm beyond the tumor edge. Chemotherapy-naive patients with new lung cancer underwent thoracic surgery in China, August–November 2014. The sample is drawn from a study of tumor and adjacent non-tumor tissue in lung cancer. The wider study: The patients, roughly 9 men and about 5 women, were roughly 30 to 80 with stage I to III disease. Study results and caveats: Significantly higher TCR diversity was found in tumor than normal lung. Normal lung showed higher cumulative top 100 clone frequency than tumor.

TCRbeta libraries were built with three rounds of nested PCR, modified from ARM-PCR. TCRdb re-called the multiplex PCR reads through MiXCR, storing one row per CDR3 protein. This sample has approximately 120,000 distinct CDR3 sequences, with roughly two thirds found just once. This receptor was taken from a man aged 55 to 70 with non-small cell lung cancer. The sample was distant non-tumor lung tissue.

The CDR3 DNA follows: TGTGCCAGCAGCCCTAGCGGGGGGGCCTACAATGAGCAGTTCTTC. It codes for CASSPSGGAYNEQFF. The chain combines TRBV6-6 with TRBJ2-1, with TRBD2 identical over 12 bases. Germline loops: CDR1 MNHNY, CDR2 SVGAGI (reference sequence). This CDR3 comprises 15 residues. J gave up 2 bases and V 6 bases, and 2 bases lay outside the gene matches.